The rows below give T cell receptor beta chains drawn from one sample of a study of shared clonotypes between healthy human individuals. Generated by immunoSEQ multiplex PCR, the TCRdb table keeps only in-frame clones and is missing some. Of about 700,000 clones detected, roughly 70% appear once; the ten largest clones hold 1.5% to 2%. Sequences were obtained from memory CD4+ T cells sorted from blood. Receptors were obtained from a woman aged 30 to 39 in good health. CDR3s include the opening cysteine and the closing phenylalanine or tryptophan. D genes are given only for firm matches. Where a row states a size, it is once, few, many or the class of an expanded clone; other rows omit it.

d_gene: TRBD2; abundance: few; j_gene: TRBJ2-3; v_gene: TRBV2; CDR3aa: CASSPQLAGVTDTQYF; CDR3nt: TGTGCCAGCAGTCCGCAACTAGCGGGCGTCACAGATACGCAGTATTTT
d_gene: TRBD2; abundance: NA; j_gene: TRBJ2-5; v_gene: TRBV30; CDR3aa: CAWSVRLTSGGQETQYF; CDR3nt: TGTGCCTGGAGTGTACGCTTGACTAGCGGGGGGCAAGAGACCCAGTACTTC
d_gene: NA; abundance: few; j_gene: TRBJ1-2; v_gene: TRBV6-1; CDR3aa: CASSDFTGNYGYTF; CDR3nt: TGTGCCAGCAGTGATTTTACAGGCAACTATGGCTACACCTTC
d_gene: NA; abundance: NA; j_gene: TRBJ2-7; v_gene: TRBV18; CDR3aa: CASSYNRDEQYF; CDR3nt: TGTGCCAGCTCTTATAACAGGGACGAGCAGTACTTC
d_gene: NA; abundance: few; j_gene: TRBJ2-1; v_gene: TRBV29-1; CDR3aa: CSVAEGDNEQFF; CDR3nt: TGCAGCGTTGCTGAGGGAGACAATGAGCAGTTCTTC
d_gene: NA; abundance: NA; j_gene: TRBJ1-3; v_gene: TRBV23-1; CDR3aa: CASSQFSGTGNTIYF; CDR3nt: TGCGCCAGCAGTCAATTCTCGGGGACTGGAAACACCATATATTTT
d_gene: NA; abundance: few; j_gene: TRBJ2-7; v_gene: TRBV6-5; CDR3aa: CASSYDRYEQYF; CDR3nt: TGTGCCAGCAGTTACGACAGGTACGAGCAGTACTTC
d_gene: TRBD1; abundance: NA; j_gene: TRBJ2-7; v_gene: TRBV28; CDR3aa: CASSSPDRVFYEQYF; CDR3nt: TGTGCCAGCAGTTCCCCCGACAGGGTGTTCTACGAGCAGTACTTC
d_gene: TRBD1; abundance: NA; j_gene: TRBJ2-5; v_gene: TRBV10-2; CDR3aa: CASSTGQGRETQYF; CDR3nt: TGCGCCAGCAGCACGGGACAGGGAAGGGAGACCCAGTACTTC
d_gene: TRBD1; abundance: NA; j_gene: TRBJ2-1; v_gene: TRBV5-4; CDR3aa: CASSQAGTGADNEQFF; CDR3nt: TGTGCCAGCAGCCAGGCGGGGACAGGGGCTGACAATGAGCAGTTCTTC
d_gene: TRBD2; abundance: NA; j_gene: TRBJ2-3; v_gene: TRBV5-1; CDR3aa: CASSPGLAGDVDTQYF; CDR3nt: TGCGCCAGCAGCCCGGGACTAGCGGGAGATGTAGATACGCAGTATTTT
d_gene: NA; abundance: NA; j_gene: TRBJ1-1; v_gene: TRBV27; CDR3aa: CASSYDGMNTEAFF; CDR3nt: TGTGCCAGCAGTTACGATGGGATGAACACTGAAGCTTTCTTT
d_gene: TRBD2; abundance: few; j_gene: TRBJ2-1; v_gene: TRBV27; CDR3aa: CASSTPSSGPYNEQFF; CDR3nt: TGTGCCAGCAGTACTCCGTCTAGCGGCCCCTACAATGAGCAGTTCTTC
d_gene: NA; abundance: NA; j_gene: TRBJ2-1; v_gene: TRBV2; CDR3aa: CASKRSGDNEQFF; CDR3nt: TGTGCCAGCAAGCGGAGCGGAGACAATGAGCAGTTCTTC
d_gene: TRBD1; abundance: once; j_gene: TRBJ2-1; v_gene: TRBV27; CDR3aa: CASSLLVSINRGVHNEQFF; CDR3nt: TGTGCCAGCAGTTTATTAGTATCTATAAACAGGGGGGTTCACAATGAGCAGTTCTTC
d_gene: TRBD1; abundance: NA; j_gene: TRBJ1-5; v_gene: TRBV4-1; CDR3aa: CASSQDSGGQPQHF; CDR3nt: TGCGCCAGCAGCCAAGATTCAGGGGGCCAGCCCCAGCATTTT
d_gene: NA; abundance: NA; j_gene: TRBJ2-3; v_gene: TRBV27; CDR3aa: CASSLGSGLSTDTQYF; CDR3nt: TGTGCCAGCAGTTTAGGTTCGGGACTCAGCACAGATACGCAGTATTTT
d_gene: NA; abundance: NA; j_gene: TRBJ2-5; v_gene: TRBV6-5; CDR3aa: CASSYSYRQETQYF; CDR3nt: TGTGCCAGCAGTTATAGTTACAGGCAAGAGACCCAGTACTTC
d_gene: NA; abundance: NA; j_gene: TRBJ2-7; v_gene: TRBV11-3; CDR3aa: CASSSVCRSPSPHEQYF; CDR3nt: TGTGCCAGCAGCTCTGTATGTCGGTCGCCCTCTCCACACGAGCAGTACTTC
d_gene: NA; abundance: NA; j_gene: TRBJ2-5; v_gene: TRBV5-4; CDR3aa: CASSLARGGETQYF; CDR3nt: TGTGCCAGCAGCTTGGCCAGAGGGGGAGAGACCCAGTACTTC
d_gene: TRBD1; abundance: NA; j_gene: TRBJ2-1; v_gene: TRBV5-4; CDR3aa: CASSMDDRGTNEQFF; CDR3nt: TGTGCCAGCAGCATGGATGACAGGGGGACAAATGAGCAGTTCTTC
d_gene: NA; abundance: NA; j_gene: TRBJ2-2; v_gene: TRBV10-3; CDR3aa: CAPPRTGELFF; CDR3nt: TGTGCCCCCCCGCGCACCGGGGAGCTGTTTTTT
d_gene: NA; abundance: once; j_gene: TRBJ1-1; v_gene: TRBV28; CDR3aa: CASTRGTMNTEAFF; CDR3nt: TGTGCCAGCACTCGAGGGACAATGAACACTGAAGCTTTCTTT
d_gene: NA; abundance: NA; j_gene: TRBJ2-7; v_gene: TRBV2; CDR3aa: CASRDVTYEQYF; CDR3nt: TGTGCCAGCAGGGACGTTACCTACGAGCAGTACTTC
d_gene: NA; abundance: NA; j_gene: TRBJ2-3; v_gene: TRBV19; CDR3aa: CASRAGEFTDTQYF; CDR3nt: TGTGCCAGCCGGGCAGGGGAGTTCACAGATACGCAGTATTTT
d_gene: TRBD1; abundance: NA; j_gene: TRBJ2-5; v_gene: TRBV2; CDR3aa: CGTGQGTGETQYF; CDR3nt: TGTGGCACAGGACAGGGGACGGGGGAGACCCAGTACTTC
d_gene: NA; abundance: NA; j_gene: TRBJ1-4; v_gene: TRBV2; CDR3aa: CASSVDRIVEKLFF; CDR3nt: TGTGCCAGCAGTGTTGACCGCATAGTAGAAAAACTGTTTTTT
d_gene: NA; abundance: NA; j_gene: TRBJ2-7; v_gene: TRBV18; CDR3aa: CASSPSRTLSYEQYF; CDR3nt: TGTGCCAGCTCACCTTCACGGACCCTCTCCTACGAGCAGTACTTC
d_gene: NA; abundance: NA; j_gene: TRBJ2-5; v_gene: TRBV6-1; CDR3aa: CASSEDSSSGPWAQYF; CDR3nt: TGTGCCAGCAGTGAAGATAGTAGTAGCGGTCCTTGGGCCCAGTACTTC
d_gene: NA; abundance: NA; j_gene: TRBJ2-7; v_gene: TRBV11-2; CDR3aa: CASSLAYEQYF; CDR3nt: TGTGCCAGCAGCTTGGCCTACGAGCAGTACTTC
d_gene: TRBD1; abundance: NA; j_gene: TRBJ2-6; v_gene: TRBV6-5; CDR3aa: CASKSGGAGANVLTF; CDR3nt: TGTGCCAGCAAATCAGGGGGCGCTGGGGCCAACGTCCTGACTTTC
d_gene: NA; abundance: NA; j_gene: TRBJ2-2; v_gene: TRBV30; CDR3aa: CAWSPQTDGELFF; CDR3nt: TGTGCCTGGAGTCCTCAGACGGACGGGGAGCTGTTTTTT
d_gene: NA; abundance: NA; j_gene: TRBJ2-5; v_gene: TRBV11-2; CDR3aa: CASSFPNAYKETQYF; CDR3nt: TGTGCCAGCAGCTTCCCCAATGCGTACAAAGAGACCCAGTACTTC
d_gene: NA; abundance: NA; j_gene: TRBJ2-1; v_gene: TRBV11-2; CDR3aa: CASSHREGVYNEQFF; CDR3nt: TGTGCCAGCAGCCACAGGGAAGGGGTGTACAATGAGCAGTTCTTC
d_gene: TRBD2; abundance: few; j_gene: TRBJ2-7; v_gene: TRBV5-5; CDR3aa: CASSLQGLAGDSRYF; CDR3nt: TGTGCCAGCAGCTTACAGGGATTAGCGGGAGATAGTAGGTACTTC
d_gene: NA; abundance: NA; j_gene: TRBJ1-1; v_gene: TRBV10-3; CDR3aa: CATERGQNTEAFF; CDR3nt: TGTGCCACCGAGAGGGGTCAGAACACTGAAGCTTTCTTT
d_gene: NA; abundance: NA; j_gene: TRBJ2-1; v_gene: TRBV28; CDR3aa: CASSPRQASSYNEQFF; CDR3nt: TGTGCCAGCAGTCCCCGACAGGCGAGCTCCTACAATGAGCAGTTCTTC
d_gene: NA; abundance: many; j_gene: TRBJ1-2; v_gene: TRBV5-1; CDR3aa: CASSSRGGENNYGYTF; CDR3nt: TGCGCCAGCAGCTCAAGGGGCGGGGAAAATAACTATGGCTACACCTTC
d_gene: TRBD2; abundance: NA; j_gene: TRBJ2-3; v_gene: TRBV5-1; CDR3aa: CASSLLLAGVKDTQYF; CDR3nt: TGCGCCAGCAGCTTGTTACTAGCGGGAGTGAAAGATACGCAGTATTTT
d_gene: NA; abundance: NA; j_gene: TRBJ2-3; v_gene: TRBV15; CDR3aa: CATSPRGTSQDTQYF; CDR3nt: TGTGCCACCAGCCCGAGGGGGACTTCCCAAGATACGCAGTATTTT
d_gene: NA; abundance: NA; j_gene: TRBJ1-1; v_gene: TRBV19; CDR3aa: CASSMEHLNTEAFF; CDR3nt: TGTGCCAGTAGTATGGAGCACCTGAACACTGAAGCTTTCTTT
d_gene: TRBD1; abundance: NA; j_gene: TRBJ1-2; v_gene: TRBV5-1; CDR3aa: CASSLGPGQGHGYTF; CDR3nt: TGCGCCAGCAGCTTGGGCCCGGGACAGGGGCATGGCTACACCTTC